The 8 T cell receptor beta chains below were found in one sample sequenced in a study of shared clonotypes between healthy human individuals. Libraries were prepared by immunoSEQ multiplex PCR; TCRdb keeps only in-frame clonotypes and omits some of them. The repertoire consists of approximately 1,000,000 clones, with around three quarters occurring once and the leading ten covering roughly 0.9%. The material sequenced was memory CD4+ T cells from PBMCs. Subset: CD45RA-negative fraction. The receptor set was obtained from a man younger than 35 in good health. Some clones in this sample may be carry-over from other donors' samples.

The J gene is TRBJ2-1, the V gene TRBV10-3; 12 bases fit TRBD2. This CDR3 is 15 amino acids long. CDR1 ENHRY and CDR2 SYGVKD come from the germline V gene. The trim removed 4 bases at V and 10 bases at J, leaving 8 bases unmatched. In DNA form, the CDR3 reads TGTGCCATCAGTGGTAGAGGACTAGCGGGAAGCGAGCAGTTCTTC. Protein: CAISGRGLAGSEQFF.

V and J are TRBV5-1 and TRBJ2-1; maybe TRBD1 (5 bases). The CDR3 contains 14 residues. Per the germline V gene, CDR1 is SGHRS and CDR2 is YFSETQ. Trimming took 0 bases from V and 7 from J, leaving 11 bases between them. For the CDR3, the DNA is TGCGCCAGCAGCTTGGAAGTCTCAGGGAATGAGCAGTTCTTC. Amino acid sequence: CASSLEVSGNEQFF.

This chain connects TRBV7-2 to TRBJ2-7; the match to TRBD2 covers 13 bases. CDR1 and CDR2 (germline): SGHTA, FQGNSA. CDR3 size: 16 residues. The V gene end was trimmed by 5 bases and the J gene end by 7 bases; junction bases not matched to a gene: 11. The DNA for the CDR3 is TGTGCCAGCAGCCCAACCTTACTAGCGGGAGGGGGGGAGCAGTACTTC. Translated, it gives CASSPTLLAGGGEQYF.

This clone occurred once. The DNA for the CDR3 is TGTGCCAGCAGCGAAAAGAATGAGCAGTTCTTC. Translated, it gives CASSEKNEQFF. The chain has TRBV5-8 and TRBJ2-1; D unclear. The CDR3 runs 11 residues. Germline V gene sequence: CDR1 SGHTS, CDR2 YDEGEE. V was cut by 4 bases and J by 7 bases, with 6 bases left in between.

J is TRBJ2-6 and V is TRBV18; weak D call: TRBD1 (6 bases). This CDR3 spans 18 amino acids. Germline V gene data show CDR1 as KGHSH and CDR2 as LQKENI. The V end lost 6 bases, the J end lost 0 bases, and 18 bases lay between the germline ends. CDR3 region: CASSPQGLRGSGANVLTF. The CDR3 coding sequence is TGTGCCAGCTCCCCCCAAGGCCTCAGGGGCTCTGGGGCCAACGTCCTGACTTTC.

V gene TRBV18 combines with J gene TRBJ1-2; the match to TRBD1 covers 8 bases. CDR1 and CDR2 from the germline V gene are KGHSH and LQKENI. This CDR3 contains 15 residues. Trimming at V came to 3 bases and at J to 7 bases, leaving 10 bases not matched to a gene. CDR3 in amino acids: CASSPPDREASGYTF. The CDR3 nucleotides read TGTGCCAGCTCACCCCCGGACAGGGAAGCTAGTGGCTACACCTTC.

The rearrangement links TRBV6-6 to TRBJ1-4; D is uncertain. The V gene's germline CDR1 is MNHNY and CDR2 SVGAGI (reference sequence). Deletions cut 2 bases from V and 8 bases from J, with 15 bases between. The CDR3 is 15 residues long. The CDR3 sequence: CASSYPPALEEKLFF. CDR3 nucleotides: TGTGCCAGCAGTTACCCCCCGGCCCTGGAGGAAAAACTGTTTTTT.

The rearrangement uses TRBV7-9 and TRBJ1-2; the D is unclear. V was trimmed by 4 bases and J by 4 bases, leaving 16 bases between them. Germline V CDR1 and CDR2: SEHNR, FQNEAQ (reference sequence). This CDR3 has 15 amino acids. CDR3: CASSSGPLFRYGYTF. The DNA for the CDR3 is TGTGCCAGCAGCTCTGGACCGTTATTCCGCTATGGCTACACCTTC.